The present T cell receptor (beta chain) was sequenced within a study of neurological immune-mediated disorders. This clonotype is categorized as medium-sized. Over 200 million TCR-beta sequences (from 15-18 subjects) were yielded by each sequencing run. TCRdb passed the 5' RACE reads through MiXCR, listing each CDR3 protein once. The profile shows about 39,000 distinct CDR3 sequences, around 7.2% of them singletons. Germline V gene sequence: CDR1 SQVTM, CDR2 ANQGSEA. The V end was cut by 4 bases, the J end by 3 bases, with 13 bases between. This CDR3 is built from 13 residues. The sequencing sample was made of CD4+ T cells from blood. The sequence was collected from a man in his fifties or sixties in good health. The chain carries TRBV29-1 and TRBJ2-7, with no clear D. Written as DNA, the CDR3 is TGCAGCGTTGCGGGCGGTGCTAACTACGAGCAGTACTTC. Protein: CSVAGGANYEQYF.